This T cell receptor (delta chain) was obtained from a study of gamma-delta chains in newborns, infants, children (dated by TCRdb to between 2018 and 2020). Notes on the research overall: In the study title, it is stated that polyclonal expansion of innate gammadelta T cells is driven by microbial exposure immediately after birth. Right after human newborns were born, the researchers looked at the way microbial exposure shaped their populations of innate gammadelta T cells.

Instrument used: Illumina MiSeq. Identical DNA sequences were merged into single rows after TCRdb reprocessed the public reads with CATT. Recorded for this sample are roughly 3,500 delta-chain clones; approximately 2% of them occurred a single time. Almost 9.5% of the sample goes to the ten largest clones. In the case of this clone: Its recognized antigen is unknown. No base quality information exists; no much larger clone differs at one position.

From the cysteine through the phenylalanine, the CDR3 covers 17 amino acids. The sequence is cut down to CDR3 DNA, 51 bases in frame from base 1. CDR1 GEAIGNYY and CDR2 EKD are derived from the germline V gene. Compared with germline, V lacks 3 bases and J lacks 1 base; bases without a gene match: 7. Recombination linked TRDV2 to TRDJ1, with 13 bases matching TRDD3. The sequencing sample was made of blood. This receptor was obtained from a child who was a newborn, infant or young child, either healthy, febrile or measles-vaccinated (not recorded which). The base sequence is TGTGCCTGTGACGTACTGGGGGATACGAGGATCACCGATAAACTCATCTTT. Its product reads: CACDVLGDTRITDKLIF.